The next 7 T cell receptor beta chains were all read from a single sample in a study of shared clonotypes between healthy human individuals. CD45RO-negative CD8 cells positively selected for CCR7 made up the naive population, which excluded terminally differentiated effector memory CD45RA+ cells. The method was immunoSEQ multiplex PCR; TCRdb's version includes in-frame clones alone and lacks a portion of them. The data show a few hundred thousand clones, with roughly 95% seen just once and less than 0.13% held by the top ten. Material: naive CD8+ T cells sorted from blood. All receptors come from a woman aged 25 to 39 in good health.

The chain carries TRBV11-2 and TRBJ1-1, with D uncertain. Between the trimmed V and J ends, which lost 1 base and 5 bases, there was a span of 5 bases. From germline, CDR1 is SGHAT and CDR2 FQNNGV. The CDR3 spans 12 residues. The CDR3 sequence is CASSLGLTEAFF. For the CDR3, the DNA is TGTGCCAGCAGCTTAGGGTTAACTGAAGCTTTCTTT.

This clone was seen just once. The genes are TRBV27 and TRBJ1-2; D uncertain. V lost 4 bases, J lost 8 bases, and 23 bases lay in between. This CDR3 is 16 amino acids long. Germline V gene lookup returns CDR1 MNHEY and CDR2 SMNVEV (reference sequence). The DNA for the CDR3 is TGTGCCAGCAGTTCGCGGCCGGTCTCAGCAAAGGAAGGCTACACCTTC. This codes for CASSSRPVSAKEGYTF.

J is TRBJ1-1 and V is TRBV27, with D maybe TRBD1 (6 bases). Germline assignment: CDR1 MNHEY and CDR2 SMNVEV (reference sequence). V was trimmed by 5 bases and J by 0 bases, leaving 16 bases between them. This CDR3 is 16 amino acids long. Written as DNA, the CDR3 is TGTGCCAGCAGTGTCGCCCCAGGGGATTTGAACACTGAAGCTTTCTTT. Amino acids: CASSVAPGDLNTEAFF.

This rearrangement joins TRBV9 to TRBJ1-2; D is perhaps TRBD1 (6 bases). The V end was cut by 0 bases, the J end by 4 bases, with 16 bases between. The germline CDR1 and CDR2 sequences are SGDLS and YYNGEE. This CDR3 comprises 16 residues. CDR3 sequence: CASSVDLQGSFYGYTF. DNA for the CDR3: TGTGCCAGCAGCGTAGATCTTCAGGGGTCTTTCTATGGCTACACCTTC.

V gene TRBV27 combines with J gene TRBJ2-7; 9 nucleotides align to TRBD1. Trimming removed 4 bases from V and 3 bases from J; junction bases left unmatched: 10. The V gene's germline CDR1 is MNHEY and CDR2 SMNVEV (reference sequence). The CDR3 contains 16 residues. The CDR3, as DNA: TGTGCCAGCAGTTCCTCCTGGGGGACAGGGCTCTACGAGCAGTACTTC. This encodes CASSSSWGTGLYEQYF.

CDR3 coding DNA: TGCAGCGTTGAGGAACCCTACGAGCAGTACTTC. Protein sequence: CSVEEPYEQYF. This rearrangement joins TRBV29-1 to TRBJ2-5; unclear D gene. The end of the DNA is better explained by TRBJ2-7, so the J call may be wrong. The CDR3 contains 11 residues. Germline CDR1 reads SQVTM; CDR2 reads ANQGSEA.

The rearrangement uses TRBV9 and TRBJ2-7; tentatively, D is TRBD2 (5 bases). V lost 3 bases and J 4 bases, leaving 11 bases between the germline ends. Germline loops: CDR1 SGDLS, CDR2 YYNGEE. The CDR3 sequence is 13 residues long. In DNA form, the CDR3 reads TGTGCCAGCAGCGCCGGGATAGGGTACGAGCAGTACTTC. Amino acids: CASSAGIGYEQYF.